The 27 T cell receptor beta chains given below trace back to one sample, sequenced in a study of response to subunit inactivated influenza vaccine. TCRdb called the RT-PCR reads again in MiXCR, with one record for every CDR3 protein. This sample has 610,000 or so distinct CDR3 sequences, with around 13% found just once. The specimen comprised PBMCs from blood, sampled about 12 days after vaccination. Receptors originate from a middle-aged man who received an inactivated influenza vaccine.

V usage is TRBV20-1 and J usage is TRBJ2-1; a possible D gene is TRBD2 (6 bases). Per the germline V gene, CDR1 is DFQATT and CDR2 is SNEGSKA (reference sequence). V was cut by 8 bases and J by 3 bases, with 20 bases left in between. This CDR3 region has 15 residues. The CDR3 region has the DNA TGCAGTTACAGACACAGCGGGCCTCGCTACAATGAGCAGTTCTTC. This codes for CSYRHSGPRYNEQFF.

This clonotype occurred a few times. One end of the junction varies from germline; a read error may be responsible. The chain joins TRBV3-1 to TRBJ2-1; D is unresolved. Germline V gives CDR1 LGHDT, CDR2 YNNKEL (reference sequence). The CDR3 totals 15 residues. CDR3 in amino acids: CASSQVSGSNNEQFF. In nucleotides, the CDR3 is TGTGCCAGCAGCCAAGTATCGGGCTCCAACAATGAGCAGTTCTTC.

The V gene is TRBV9, the J gene TRBJ2-7; tentatively, D is TRBD1 (6 bases). V lost 3 bases, J lost 5 bases, and 18 bases lay in between. The CDR3 consists of 15 residues. Per the germline V gene, CDR1 is SGDLS and CDR2 is YYNGEE. CDR3 region: CASSGAGAPGDEQYF. Here the CDR3 DNA reads TGTGCCAGCAGCGGTGCAGGGGCTCCTGGTGACGAGCAGTACTTC.

The V and J genes are TRBV5-1 and TRBJ2-3; 13 nucleotides line up with TRBD2. The V gene's germline CDR1 is SGHRS and CDR2 YFSETQ. Trimming at V came to 3 bases and at J to 7 bases, leaving 11 bases not matched to a gene. The CDR3 consists of 17 residues. The CDR3 is CASSSILAGGPIHTQYF. CDR3 coding DNA: TGCGCCAGCAGCTCCATACTAGCGGGAGGGCCAATTCATACGCAGTATTTT.

The sample holds a few counts of this clonotype. The V gene is TRBV5-1, the J gene TRBJ2-7; no definite D call. CDR1 and CDR2 (germline): SGHRS, YFSETQ. The germline V and J ends were trimmed by 3 bases and 6 bases, with 7 bases remaining between them. The CDR3 totals 11 residues. Here the CDR3 reads CASSSFGEQYF. The CDR3 bases are TGCGCCAGCAGCTCCTTTGGCGAGCAGTACTTC.

This clonotype showed up many times. At one end the junction does not follow the germline gene, possibly because of a read error. V gene TRBV6-6 combines with J gene TRBJ2-1; no definite D call. The CDR3 extends over 12 amino acids. In germline, CDR1 is MNHNY, CDR2 SVGAGI (reference sequence). The CDR3 is CASSYSRNEQFF. CDR3 in DNA: TGCGCCAGCAGCTACAGCCGGAATGAGCAGTTCTTC.

This clonotype was found a few times. This rearrangement joins TRBV7-3 to TRBJ2-7, with D possibly TRBD2 on 6 matching bases. With 5 bases removed from V and 2 bases from J, the gap between germline ends came to 13 bases. Germline V gives CDR1 SGHTA, CDR2 FQGTGA. The CDR3 spans 14 residues. Written as DNA, the CDR3 is TGTGCCAGCAGCGTCGGGGACTGGACCTACGAGCAGTACTTC. Translated, it gives CASSVGDWTYEQYF.

This sequence joins TRBV7-9 and TRBJ2-5; D remains unclear. The CDR3 is made up of 13 amino acids. Deletions cut 5 bases from V and 5 bases from J, with 12 bases between. The germline gives CDR1 SEHNR, CDR2 FQNEAQ (reference sequence). The CDR3 region is CASSPPEWETQYF. The CDR3 nucleotides are TGTGCCAGCAGCCCCCCCGAGTGGGAGACCCAGTACTTC. The full variable domain, in which reference TRBV7-9 and TRBJ2-5 provide the parts outside the CDR3, is DTGVSQNPRHKITKRGQNVTFRCDPISEHNRLYWYRQTLGQGPEFLTYFQNEAQLEKSRLLSDRFSAERPKGSFSTLEIQRTEQGDSAMYLCASSPPEWETQYFGPGTRLLVL.

This clonotype was counted at least ten times. The chain carries TRBV7-2 and TRBJ1-3, with a possible D match to TRBD1 (6 bases). CDR1 SGHTA and CDR2 FQGNSA come from the germline V gene. V gave up 0 bases and J gave up 4 bases, with 13 bases separating them. This CDR3 has 16 residues. The CDR3 loop is CASSLARGGTGNTIYF. The CDR3 region has the DNA TGTGCCAGCAGCTTAGCGCGGGGAGGGACAGGAAACACCATATATTTT. Full variable domain (rest looked up from reference TRBV7-2 and TRBJ1-3): GAGVSQSPSNKVTEKGKDVELRCDPISGHTALYWYRQSLGQGLEFLIYFQGNSAPDKSGLPSDRFSAERTGGSVSTLTIQRTQQEDSAVYLCASSLARGGTGNTIYFGEGSWLTVV.

The V and J genes are TRBV27 and TRBJ2-5; perhaps D is TRBD1 or TRBD2 (6 bases each). Germline values: CDR1 MNHEY, CDR2 SMNVEV (reference sequence). The V gene lost 10 bases and the J gene lost 7 bases, with 19 bases spanning the gap. There are 13 residues in the CDR3. CDR3 nucleotides: TGTGCCACCGCCCGGGGGCTGGGGGCGACCCAGTACTTC. This gives the protein CATARGLGATQYF.

V is TRBV20-1 and J is TRBJ2-5; a possible D gene is TRBD2 (5 bases). Germline lookup yields CDR1 DFQATT and CDR2 SNEGSKA (reference sequence). Trimming removed 1 base from V and 1 base from J, with 13 bases in between. This CDR3 region has 15 residues. CDR3 region: CSARAVSGIQETQYF. CDR3 sequence (DNA): TGCAGTGCTAGAGCCGTCTCGGGAATCCAAGAGACCCAGTACTTC.

This clonotype appeared many times. CDR3 sequence reads: CSVRGLDTDTQYF. CDR3 DNA: TGCAGCGTGCGGGGGCTCGACACAGATACGCAGTATTTT. The chain joins TRBV29-1 to TRBJ2-3; TRBD2 is a possible D gene (7 bases). The CDR3 covers 13 residues. V lost 6 bases and J 2 bases, leaving 12 bases between the germline ends. Germline lookup yields CDR1 SQVTM and CDR2 ANQGSEA.

The chain recombines TRBV19 with TRBJ2-1, with D perhaps matching TRBD1 or TRBD2 (5 bases each). Germline lookup yields CDR1 LNHDA and CDR2 SQIVND (reference sequence). This CDR3 comprises 16 residues. V dropped 1 base and J dropped 5 bases, with 15 bases sitting between them. The CDR3 DNA follows: TGTGCCAGTAGTATAGTGGGGCTAGCATCGCACAATGAGCAGTTCTTC. It yields the protein CASSIVGLASHNEQFF.

This clonotype appeared many times. This chain joins TRBV6-1 and TRBJ2-1; 8 bases match TRBD2. There are 13 residues in the CDR3. CDR1 MNHNS and CDR2 SASEGT come from the germline V gene. J gave up 7 bases and V 6 bases, and 5 bases lay outside the gene matches. The chain's CDR3 is CASRAGGWNEQFF. The CDR3 DNA reads TGTGCCAGCAGGGCGGGAGGCTGGAATGAGCAGTTCTTC.

This clonotype was seen at least ten times. The chain links TRBV7-2 to TRBJ1-5; weak D call: TRBD1 (5 bases). The CDR3 covers 15 residues. Per the germline V gene, CDR1 is SGHTA and CDR2 is FQGNSA. V was pared by 8 bases and J by 0 bases, with 14 bases between. Here the CDR3 reads CASRAGVYSNQPQHF. CDR3 nucleotides: TGTGCCAGCCGAGCGGGGGTATATAGCAATCAGCCCCAGCATTTT.

This clonotype was detected a few times. This rearrangement joins TRBV5-1 to TRBJ2-7, with D perhaps TRBD2 (5 bases). This CDR3 region has 13 residues. Germline-derived CDR1 and CDR2 are SGHRS and YFSETQ. Deletions cut 1 base from V and 3 bases from J, with 8 bases between. The DNA of the CDR3 is TGCGCCAGCAGCTTGAGGGAGAACTACGAGCAGTACTTC. It specifies CASSLRENYEQYF.

This clonotype was counted between two and nine times. The genes are TRBV7-9 and TRBJ2-5; either TRBD1 or TRBD2 may supply D (5 bases each). The germline V and J ends were trimmed by 5 bases and 1 base, with 14 bases remaining between them. CDR1 is SEHNR, CDR2 FQNEAQ, per germline (reference sequence). The CDR3 consists of 15 residues. The CDR3 loop reads CASSLRLGTQETQYF. The CDR3 DNA sequence: TGTGCCAGCAGCCTCCGGCTGGGGACCCAAGAGACCCAGTACTTC.

The V gene is TRBV24-1, the J gene TRBJ2-1, with D tentatively TRBD2 (5 bases). CDR3 length: 15 residues. The V end lost 5 bases, the J end lost 5 bases, and 15 bases lay between the germline ends. Germline V gene lookup returns CDR1 KGHDR and CDR2 SFDVKD. Here the CDR3 reads CATSGGPGGHNEQFF. Here the CDR3 DNA reads TGTGCCACCAGTGGCGGTCCAGGCGGGCACAATGAGCAGTTCTTC.

This chain connects TRBV6-1 to TRBJ2-1; D not resolved. V dropped 2 bases and J dropped 4 bases, with 15 bases sitting between them. The CDR3 is made up of 16 amino acids. CDR1 and CDR2 from the germline V gene are MNHNS and SASEGT. The CDR3 loop reads CASSELGRGFYNEQFF. The CDR3 region has the DNA TGTGCCAGCAGTGAACTCGGACGCGGATTTTACAATGAGCAGTTCTTC.

This rearrangement joins TRBV29-1 to TRBJ1-2; D possibly corresponds to TRBD1 (5 bases). V shed 7 bases and J shed 6 bases, with 9 bases lying between them. Germline CDR1 and CDR2: SQVTM and ANQGSEA. CDR3 length: 10 amino acids. CDR3 residues: CSGGTNGYTF. CDR3 bases: TGCAGCGGAGGGACGAATGGCTACACCTTC.

This clonotype appeared a few times. The chain joins TRBV5-1 to TRBJ1-1, with D maybe TRBD1 (5 bases). With 0 bases removed from V and 3 bases from J, the gap between germline ends came to 9 bases. This CDR3 comprises 14 residues. Germline CDR1 SGHRS, CDR2 YFSETQ. The CDR3 sequence is CASSLDSGHTEAFF. The DNA for the CDR3 is TGCGCCAGCAGCTTGGATTCAGGGCACACTGAAGCTTTCTTT. The variable domain in full, with the rest retrieved from reference TRBV5-1 and TRBJ1-1, is KAGVTQTPRYLIKTRGQQVTLSCSPISGHRSVSWYQQTPGQGLQFLFEYFSETQRNKGNFPGRFSGRQFSNSRSEMNVSTLELGDSALYLCASSLDSGHTEAFFGQGTRLTVV.

The V and J genes are TRBV10-3 and TRBJ2-7; possible D gene TRBD2, 6 bases. Trimming took 0 bases from V and 3 from J, leaving 9 bases between them. CDR1 and CDR2 from the germline V gene are ENHRY and SYGVKD. CDR3 length equals 14 residues. CDR3 amino acids: CAISESLSGYEQYF. CDR3 sequence (DNA): TGTGCCATCAGTGAGTCGCTTAGCGGCTACGAGCAGTACTTC.

About this clonotype: With a much larger clone just one base away, this may be a read error. This chain uses TRBV12-3 or TRBV12-4 with TRBJ2-2; D might be TRBD2 (5 bases). The CDR3 consists of 14 residues. The CDR3 region has the DNA TGTGCCAGCAGGTTAGTCCGGGGTACCGGGGAGCTGTTTTTT. It specifies CASRLVRGTGELFF.

This clonotype came up many times. The V call is TRBV28, the J call TRBJ2-5, with TRBD1 matching 7 bases. From germline, CDR1 is MDHEN and CDR2 SYDVKM. The CDR3 is made up of 14 amino acids. V gave up 2 bases and J gave up 4 bases; unmatched junction bases: 4. CDR3 sequence reads: CASSLPQGVETQYF. The CDR3 nucleotides are TGTGCCAGCAGTTTACCCCAGGGGGTAGAGACCCAGTACTTC.

This clonotype was detected only a few times. The rearrangement joins TRBV29-1 to TRBJ1-5, with D maybe TRBD1 (5 bases). Germline V lookup: CDR1 SQVTM, CDR2 ANQGSEA. The CDR3 is made up of 13 amino acids. Between the trimmed V and J ends, which lost 6 bases and 5 bases, there was a span of 14 bases. The DNA for the CDR3 is TGCAGCGTCTCAGGGACCCTGGATCAGCCCCAGCATTTT. It specifies CSVSGTLDQPQHF. Variable domain in full (rest from reference TRBV29-1 and TRBJ1-5): SAVISQKPSRDICQRGTSLTIQCQVDSQVTMMFWYRQQPGQSLTLIATANQGSEATYESGFVIDKFPISRPNLTFSTLTVSNMSPEDSSIYLCSVSGTLDQPQHFGDGTRLSIL.

This sequence joins TRBV7-2 and TRBJ2-5, with 11 positions matching TRBD2. Germline CDR1 reads SGHTA; CDR2 reads FQGNSA. The CDR3 sequence is 14 residues long. Germline trimming cut 6 bases from V and 5 bases from J; bases unmatched to any gene: 5. The CDR3 DNA is TGTGCCAGCAGTCCGACTAGCGGGGCTGAGACCCAGTACTTC. This codes for CASSPTSGAETQYF.

The chain couples TRBV5-5 to TRBJ1-1; TRBD1 aligns across 8 bases. CDR1 is SGHKS, CDR2 YYEKEE, per germline (reference sequence). The CDR3 is made up of 14 amino acids. V lost 2 bases and J lost 6; bases outside the gene matches: 6. The chain's CDR3 is CASSLGQGLPEAFF. The CDR3 DNA follows: TGTGCCAGCAGCTTAGGACAGGGTCTCCCTGAAGCTTTCTTT.